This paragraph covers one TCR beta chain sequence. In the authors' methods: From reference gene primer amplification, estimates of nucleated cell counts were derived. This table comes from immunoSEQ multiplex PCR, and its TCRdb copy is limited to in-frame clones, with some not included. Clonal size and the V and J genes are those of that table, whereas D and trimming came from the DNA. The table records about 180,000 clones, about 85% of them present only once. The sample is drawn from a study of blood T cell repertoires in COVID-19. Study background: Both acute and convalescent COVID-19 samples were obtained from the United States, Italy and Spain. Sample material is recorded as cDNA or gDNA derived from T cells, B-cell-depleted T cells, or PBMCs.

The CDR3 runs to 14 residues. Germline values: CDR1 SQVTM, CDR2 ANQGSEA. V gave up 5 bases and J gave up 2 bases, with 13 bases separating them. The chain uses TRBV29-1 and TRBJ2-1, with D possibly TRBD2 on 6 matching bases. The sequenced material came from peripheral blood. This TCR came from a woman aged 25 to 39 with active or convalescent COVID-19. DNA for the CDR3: TGCAGCGTTACGTGGAGGGGCACCTACAATGAGCAGTTCTTC. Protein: CSVTWRGTYNEQFF.